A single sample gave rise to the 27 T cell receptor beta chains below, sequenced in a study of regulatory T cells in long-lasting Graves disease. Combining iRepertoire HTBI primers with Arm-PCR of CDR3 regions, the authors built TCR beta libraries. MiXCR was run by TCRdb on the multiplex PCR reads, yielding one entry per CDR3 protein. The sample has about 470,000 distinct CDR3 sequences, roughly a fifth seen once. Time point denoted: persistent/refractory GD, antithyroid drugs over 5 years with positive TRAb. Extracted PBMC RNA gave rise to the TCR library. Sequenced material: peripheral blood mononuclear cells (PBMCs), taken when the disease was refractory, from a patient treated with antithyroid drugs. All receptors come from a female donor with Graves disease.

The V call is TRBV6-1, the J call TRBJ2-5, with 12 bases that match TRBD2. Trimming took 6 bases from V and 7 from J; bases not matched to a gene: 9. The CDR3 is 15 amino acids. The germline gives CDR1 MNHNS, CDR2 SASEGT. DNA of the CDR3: TGTGCCAGCAGCGCCTGGACTAGCGGGATGGGGACCCAGTACTTC. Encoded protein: CASSAWTSGMGTQYF.

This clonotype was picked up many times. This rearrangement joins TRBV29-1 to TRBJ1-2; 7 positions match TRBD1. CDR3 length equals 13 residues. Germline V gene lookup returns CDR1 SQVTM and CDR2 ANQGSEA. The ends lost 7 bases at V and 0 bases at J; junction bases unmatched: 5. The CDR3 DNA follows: TGCAGCGCTGGACAGGCAACTAACTATGGCTACACCTTC. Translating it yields CSAGQATNYGYTF.

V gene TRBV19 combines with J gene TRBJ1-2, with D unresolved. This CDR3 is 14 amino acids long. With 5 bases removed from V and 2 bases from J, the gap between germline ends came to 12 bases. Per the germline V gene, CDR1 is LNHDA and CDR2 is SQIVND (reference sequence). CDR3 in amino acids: CASSPPGRNYGYTF. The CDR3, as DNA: TGTGCCAGTAGTCCCCCAGGACGGAACTATGGCTACACCTTC. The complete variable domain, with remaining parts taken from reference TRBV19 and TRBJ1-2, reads DGGITQSPKYLFRKEGQNVTLSCEQNLNHDAMYWYRQDPGQGLRLIYYSQIVNDFQKGDIAEGYSVSREKKESFPLTVTSAQKNPTAFYLCASSPPGRNYGYTFGSGTRLTVV.

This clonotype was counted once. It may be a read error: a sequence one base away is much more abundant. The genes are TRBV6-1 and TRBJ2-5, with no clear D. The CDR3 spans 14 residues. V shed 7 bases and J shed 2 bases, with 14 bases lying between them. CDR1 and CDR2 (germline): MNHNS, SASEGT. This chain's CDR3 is CASTLTPEQETQYF. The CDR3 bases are TGTGCCAGCACCCTCACGCCAGAACAAGAGACCCAGTACTTC.

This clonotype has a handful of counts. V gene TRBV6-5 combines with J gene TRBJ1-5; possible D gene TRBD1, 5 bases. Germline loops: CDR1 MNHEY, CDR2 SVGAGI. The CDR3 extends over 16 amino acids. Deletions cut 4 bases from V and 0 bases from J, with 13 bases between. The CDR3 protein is CASSSTTGYSNQPQHF. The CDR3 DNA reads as TGTGCCAGCAGTTCCACCACAGGATATAGCAATCAGCCCCAGCATTTT.

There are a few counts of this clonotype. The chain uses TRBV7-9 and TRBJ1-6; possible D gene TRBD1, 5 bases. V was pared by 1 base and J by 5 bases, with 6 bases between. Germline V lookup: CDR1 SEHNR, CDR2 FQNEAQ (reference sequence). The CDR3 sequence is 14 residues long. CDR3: CASSLEGNNSPLHF. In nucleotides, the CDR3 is TGTGCCAGCAGCTTAGAGGGGAATAATTCACCCCTCCACTTT.

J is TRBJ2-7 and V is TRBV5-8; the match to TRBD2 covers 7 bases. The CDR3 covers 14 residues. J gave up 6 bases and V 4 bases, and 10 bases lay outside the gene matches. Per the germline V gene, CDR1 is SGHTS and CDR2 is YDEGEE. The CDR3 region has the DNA TGTGCCAGCAGCGTCGCTAGCGGATTCTTCGAGCAGTACTTC. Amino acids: CASSVASGFFEQYF.

CDR3 in DNA: TGTGCCAGCAGCCAAGATGACCAGGGCGGGGAGCTGTTTTTT. Protein sequence: CASSQDDQGGELFF. The genes are TRBV3-1 and TRBJ2-2; tentatively, D is TRBD1 (5 bases). V lost 0 bases and J lost 7, with 9 bases in between. The CDR3 length is 14 residues. Germline V gene sequence: CDR1 LGHDT, CDR2 YNNKEL (reference sequence).

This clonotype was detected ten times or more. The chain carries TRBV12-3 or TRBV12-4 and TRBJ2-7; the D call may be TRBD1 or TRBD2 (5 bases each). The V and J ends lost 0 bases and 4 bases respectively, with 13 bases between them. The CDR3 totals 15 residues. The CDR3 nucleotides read TGTGCCAGCAGTTTAGCCCCAGGGACGGATTACGAGCAGTACTTC. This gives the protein CASSLAPGTDYEQYF.

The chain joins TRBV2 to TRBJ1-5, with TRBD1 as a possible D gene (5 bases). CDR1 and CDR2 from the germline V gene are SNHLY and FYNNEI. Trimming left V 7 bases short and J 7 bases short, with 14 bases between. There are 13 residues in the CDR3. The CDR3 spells CASMGRPGQPQHF. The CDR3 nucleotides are TGTGCCAGCATGGGGCGACCAGGACAGCCCCAGCATTTT.

This CDR3 reads CSARDPRDRTYEQYF. CDR3 in DNA: TGCAGTGCTAGAGACCCCCGGGACAGGACCTACGAGCAGTACTTC. The chain recombines TRBV20-1 with TRBJ2-7; 8 positions match TRBD1. Germline V gene lookup returns CDR1 DFQATT and CDR2 SNEGSKA (reference sequence). After removal of 0 bases from V and 2 bases from J, the junction contained 6 bases not matched to a gene. The CDR3 spans 15 residues.

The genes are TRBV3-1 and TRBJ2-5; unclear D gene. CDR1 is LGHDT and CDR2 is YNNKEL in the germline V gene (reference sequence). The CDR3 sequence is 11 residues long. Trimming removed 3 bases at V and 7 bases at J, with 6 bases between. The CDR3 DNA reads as TGTGCCAGCAGCCACGTAGGGACCCAGTACTTC. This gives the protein CASSHVGTQYF.

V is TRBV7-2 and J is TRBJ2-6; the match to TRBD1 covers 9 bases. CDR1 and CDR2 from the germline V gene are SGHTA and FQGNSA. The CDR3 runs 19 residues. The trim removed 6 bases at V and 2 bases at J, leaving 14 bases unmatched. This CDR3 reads CASRSSGQGVIPGANVLTF. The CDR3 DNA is TGTGCCAGCAGATCATCGGGACAGGGCGTAATCCCTGGGGCCAACGTCCTGACTTTC. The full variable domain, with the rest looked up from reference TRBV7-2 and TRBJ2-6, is GAGVSQSPSNKVTEKGKDVELRCDPISGHTALYWYRQSLGQGLEFLIYFQGNSAPDKSGLPSDRFSAERTGGSVSTLTIQRTQQEDSAVYLCASRSSGQGVIPGANVLTFGAGSRLTVL.

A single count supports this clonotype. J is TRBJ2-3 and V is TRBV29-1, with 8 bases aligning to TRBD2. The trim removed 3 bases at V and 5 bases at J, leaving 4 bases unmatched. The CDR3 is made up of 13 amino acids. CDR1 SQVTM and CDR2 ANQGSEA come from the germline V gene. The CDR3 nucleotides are TGCAGCGTTGAGACTAGCGATGGAGATACGCAGTATTTT. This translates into CSVETSDGDTQYF.

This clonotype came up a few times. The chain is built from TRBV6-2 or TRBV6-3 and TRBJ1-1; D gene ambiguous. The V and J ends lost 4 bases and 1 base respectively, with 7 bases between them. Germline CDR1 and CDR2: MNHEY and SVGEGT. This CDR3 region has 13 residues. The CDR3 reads CASSFDTNTEAFF. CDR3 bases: TGTGCCAGCAGTTTCGACACGAACACTGAAGCTTTCTTT.

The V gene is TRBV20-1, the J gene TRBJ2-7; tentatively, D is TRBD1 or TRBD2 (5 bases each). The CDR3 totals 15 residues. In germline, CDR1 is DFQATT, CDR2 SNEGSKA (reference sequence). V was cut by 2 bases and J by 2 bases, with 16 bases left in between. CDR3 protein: CSARPPGPRPYEQYF. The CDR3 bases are TGCAGTGCTAGACCGCCGGGACCCCGGCCCTACGAGCAGTACTTC.

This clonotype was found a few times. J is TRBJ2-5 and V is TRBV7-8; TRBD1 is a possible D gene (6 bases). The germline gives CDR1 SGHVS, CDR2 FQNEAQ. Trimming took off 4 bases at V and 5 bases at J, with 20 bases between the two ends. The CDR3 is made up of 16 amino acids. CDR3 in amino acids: CASSYIQGGGGETQYF. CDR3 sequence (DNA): TGTGCCAGCAGCTACATACAGGGTGGAGGCGGGGAGACCCAGTACTTC.

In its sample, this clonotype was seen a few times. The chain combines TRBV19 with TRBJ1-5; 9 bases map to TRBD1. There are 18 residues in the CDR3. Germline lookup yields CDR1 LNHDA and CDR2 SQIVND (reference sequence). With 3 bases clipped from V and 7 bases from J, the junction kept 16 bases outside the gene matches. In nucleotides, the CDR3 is TGTGCCAGTAGTATGAGACGTTGGGGACAGGGAATTGAACAGCCCCAGCATTTT. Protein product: CASSMRRWGQGIEQPQHF.

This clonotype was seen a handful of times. CDR3 residues: CASSLSPLSGSTGELFF. CDR3 coding DNA: TGTGCCAGCAGCTTATCCCCCCTTAGCGGGAGCACCGGGGAGCTGTTTTTT. The gene calls are TRBV7-2 and TRBJ2-2, with 9 bases identical to TRBD2. The CDR3 covers 17 residues. V gave up 2 bases and J gave up 4 bases; unmatched junction bases: 8. Germline loops: CDR1 SGHTA, CDR2 FQGNSA.

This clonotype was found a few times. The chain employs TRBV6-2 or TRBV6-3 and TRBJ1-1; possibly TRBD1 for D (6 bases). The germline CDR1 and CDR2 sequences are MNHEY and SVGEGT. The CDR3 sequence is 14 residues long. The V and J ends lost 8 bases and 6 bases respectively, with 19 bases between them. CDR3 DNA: TGTGCCAGCGCCCCCCCGGACAGAATCCCTGAAGCTTTCTTT. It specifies CASAPPDRIPEAFF.

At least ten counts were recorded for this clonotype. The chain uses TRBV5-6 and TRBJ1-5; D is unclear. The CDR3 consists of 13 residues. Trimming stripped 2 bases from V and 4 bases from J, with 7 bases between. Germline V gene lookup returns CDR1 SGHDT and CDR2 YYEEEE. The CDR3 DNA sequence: TGTGCCAGCAGCTTCGGGCCAAATCAGCCCCAGCATTTT. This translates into CASSFGPNQPQHF.

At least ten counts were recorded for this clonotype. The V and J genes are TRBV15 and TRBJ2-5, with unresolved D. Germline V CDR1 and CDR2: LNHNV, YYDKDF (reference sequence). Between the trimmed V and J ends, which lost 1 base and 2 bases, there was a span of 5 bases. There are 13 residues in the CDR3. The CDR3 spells CATSRVHQETQYF. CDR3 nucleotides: TGTGCCACCAGCAGAGTACATCAAGAGACCCAGTACTTC.

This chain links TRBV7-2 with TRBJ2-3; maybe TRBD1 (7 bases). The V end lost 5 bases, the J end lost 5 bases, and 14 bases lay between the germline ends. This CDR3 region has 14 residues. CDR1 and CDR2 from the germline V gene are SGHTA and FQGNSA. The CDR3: CASSAGQGGDTQYF. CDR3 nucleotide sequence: TGTGCCAGCAGCGCAGGGCAGGGGGGAGATACGCAGTATTTT.

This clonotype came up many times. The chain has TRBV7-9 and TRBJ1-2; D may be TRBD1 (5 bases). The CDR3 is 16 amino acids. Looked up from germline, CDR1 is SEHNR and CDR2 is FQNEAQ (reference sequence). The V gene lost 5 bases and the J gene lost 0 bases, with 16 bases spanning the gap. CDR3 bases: TGTGCCAGCAGCCCTAGCAACAGGCCGGCTAACTATGGCTACACCTTC. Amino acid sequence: CASSPSNRPANYGYTF.

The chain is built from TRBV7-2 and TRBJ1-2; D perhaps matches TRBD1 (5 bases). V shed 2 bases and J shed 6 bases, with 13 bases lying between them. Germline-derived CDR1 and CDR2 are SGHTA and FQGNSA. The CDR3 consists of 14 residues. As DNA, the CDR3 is TGTGCCAGCAGCTTACGATCGGGGGTGGATGGCTACACCTTC. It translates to CASSLRSGVDGYTF. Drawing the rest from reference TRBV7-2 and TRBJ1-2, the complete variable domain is GAGVSQSPSNKVTEKGKDVELRCDPISGHTALYWYRQSLGQGLEFLIYFQGNSAPDKSGLPSDRFSAERTGGSVSTLTIQRTQQEDSAVYLCASSLRSGVDGYTFGSGTRLTVV.

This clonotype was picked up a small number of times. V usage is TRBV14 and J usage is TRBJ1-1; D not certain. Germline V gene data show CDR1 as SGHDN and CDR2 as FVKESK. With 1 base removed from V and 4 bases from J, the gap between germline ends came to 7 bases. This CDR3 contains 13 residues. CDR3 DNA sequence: TGTGCCAGCAGCCAAGTATACGGCACTGAAGCTTTCTTT. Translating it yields CASSQVYGTEAFF.

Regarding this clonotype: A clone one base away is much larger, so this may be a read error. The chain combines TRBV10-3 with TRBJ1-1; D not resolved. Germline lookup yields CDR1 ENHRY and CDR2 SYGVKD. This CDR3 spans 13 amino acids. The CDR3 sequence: CAISEDPNIEAFF. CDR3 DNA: TGTGCCATCAGTGAGGATCCGAACATTGAAGCTTTCTTT.